The sequence of this TCR beta chain was determined in a study of blood T cell repertoires in COVID-19 (dated by TCRdb to 2019 to 2021). With respect to the entire study: Samples covering the acute and convalescent phases of COVID-19 were provided by collaborators in the United States, Italy and Spain. The sample metadata nearly always contained a de-identified subject ID, COVID-19 status, age in years and sex. The prospective study material was composed of cDNA or gDNA derived from T cells, B-cell-depleted T cells, or PBMCs. The dataset comprised deeply sampled blood TCRbeta repertoires from subjects exposed to, actively infected with, or recovered from COVID-19. The repertoires were released in a freely available public database meant as a resource for research on the immune response to SARS-CoV-2. Samples came from the ongoing ImmuneRACE study (first 160 participants) plus 1,254 subjects from 6 global collaborators. Where HLA class I and class II types were available, the types were taken from metadata supplied by the sample provider, not from assay-based typing.

As regards this clone: Its antigen is currently not known. Per-base qualities were not stored, and no clone one base away is much larger.

The immunoSEQ Assay, a bias-controlled multiplex PCR, was used to amplify TCRbeta CDR3 regions from genomic DNA. In the source study's methods: The number of nucleated cells in each sample was estimated by amplification of reference gene primers within the assay. To quantify the absolute abundance of each unique TCRbeta CDR3 rearrangement, sequence reads were collapsed and filtered. For each sample, productive Simpson clonality was calculated as the square root of Simpson's diversity index across productive rearrangements. In its TCRdb copy, this immuneACCESS table keeps in-frame sequences only and misses some clones. Where compared with another copy, unresolved V genes explain less than half of these, and the others have no known cause. V, J and clone size were drawn from that table, and D and trimming were deduced from the DNA. This sample is represented by over 200,000 clones; roughly nine tenths of them were singletons. About an eighth of the sample goes to the ten largest clones.

Beyond this particular receptor, the publication reports: The quantity of clinical and demographic metadata differed by source and by participant and was supplied without curation.

Another Seattle source contributed samples from volunteer blood donors who had recovered from COVID-19. The collaborating institutions used their own protocols to collect whole blood in K2EDTA tubes. For TCRbeta analysis, collaborators shipped samples as frozen whole blood, isolated PBMCs, or DNA extracted from either of those sample types. In the germline V gene (reference sequence), CDR1 corresponds to DFQATT and CDR2 to SNEGSKA. Counted from cysteine to phenylalanine, this CDR3 has 13 amino acids. Only CDR3 DNA remains: 39 bases, in frame from the first base. The junction carries 9 bases between V and J, which are trimmed by 3 bases and 1 base respectively.

This TCR was sampled from a woman between 18 and 29 years old who had recovered from COVID-19. Sequencing was carried out using peripheral blood. The chain links TRBV20-1 with TRBJ2-5; the D gene is perhaps TRBD1, on 6 matching bases. The CDR3 region: CSASGQRQETQYF. The bases are TGCAGTGCTAGTGGACAGCGCCAAGAGACCCAGTACTTC.